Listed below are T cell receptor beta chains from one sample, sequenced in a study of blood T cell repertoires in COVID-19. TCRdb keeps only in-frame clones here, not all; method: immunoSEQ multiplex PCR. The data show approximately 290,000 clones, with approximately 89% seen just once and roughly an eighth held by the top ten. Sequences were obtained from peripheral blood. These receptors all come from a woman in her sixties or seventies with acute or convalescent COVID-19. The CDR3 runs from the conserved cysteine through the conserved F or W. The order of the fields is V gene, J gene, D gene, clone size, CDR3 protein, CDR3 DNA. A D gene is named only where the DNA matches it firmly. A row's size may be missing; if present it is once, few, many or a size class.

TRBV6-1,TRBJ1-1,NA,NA,CASSEVFTFNTEAFF,TGTGCCAGCAGTGAAGTATTCACATTTAACACTGAAGCTTTCTTT
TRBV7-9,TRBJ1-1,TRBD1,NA,CASSSIWTGRGTEAFF,TGTGCCAGCAGCTCGATCTGGACAGGGAGGGGCACTGAAGCTTTCTTT
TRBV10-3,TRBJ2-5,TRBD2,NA,CAISDALAGGRETQYF,TGTGCCATCAGTGACGCACTAGCGGGAGGGAGGGAGACCCAGTACTTC
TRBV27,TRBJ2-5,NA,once,CASSLSSFGRGEETQYF,TGTGCCAGCAGTTTATCAAGCTTCGGCAGGGGCGAGGAGACCCAGTACTTC
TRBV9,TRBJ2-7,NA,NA,CASSVGGDSYEQYF,TGTGCCAGCAGCGTCGGCGGGGACAGCTACGAGCAGTACTTC
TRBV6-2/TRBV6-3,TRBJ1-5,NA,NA,CASSYSSLYNQPQHF,TGTGCCAGCAGTTACTCTTCGCTCTACAATCAGCCCCAGCATTTT
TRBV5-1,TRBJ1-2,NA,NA,CASRPGEVTGGYTF,TGCGCCAGCAGACCAGGGGAAGTGACGGGCGGCTACACCTTC
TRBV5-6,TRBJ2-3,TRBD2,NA,CASSARLAGTDTQYF,TGTGCCAGCAGCGCACGACTAGCGGGCACAGATACGCAGTATTTT
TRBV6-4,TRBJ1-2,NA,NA,CASSDRGIGYTF,TGTGCCAGCAGTGACAGGGGTATTGGCTACACCTTC
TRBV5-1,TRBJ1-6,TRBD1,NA,CASSLETGDSPLHF,TGCGCCAGCAGCTTGGAGACAGGGGATTCACCCCTCCACTTT
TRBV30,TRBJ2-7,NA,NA,CAWSGMGSRSNEQYF,TGTGCCTGGAGTGGGATGGGGAGTCGGTCGAACGAGCAGTACTTC
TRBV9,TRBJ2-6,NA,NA,CASSPVNSGANVLTF,TGTGCCAGCAGCCCGGTCAACTCTGGGGCCAACGTCCTGACTTTC
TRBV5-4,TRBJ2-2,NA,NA,CASSPLGGARAGELFF,TGTGCCAGCAGCCCCCTTGGGGGGGCACGCGCCGGGGAGCTGTTTTTT
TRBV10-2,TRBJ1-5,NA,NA,CASSEYRRGNQPQHF,TGCGCCAGCAGTGAGTACAGGAGGGGCAATCAGCCCCAGCATTTT
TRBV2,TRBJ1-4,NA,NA,CASSDGRGKLFF,TGTGCCAGCAGTGACGGCCGGGGAAAACTGTTTTTT
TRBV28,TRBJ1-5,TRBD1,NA,CASRTGGDGQPQHF,TGTGCCAGCAGGACAGGGGGCGACGGACAGCCCCAGCATTTT
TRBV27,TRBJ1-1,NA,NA,CASSKTRGLGTEAFF,TGTGCCAGCAGCAAGACCAGGGGTCTGGGGACTGAAGCTTTCTTT
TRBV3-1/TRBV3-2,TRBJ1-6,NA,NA,CASSQGRATNSPLHF,TGTGCCAGCAGCCAAGGGAGGGCGACGAATTCACCCCTCCACTTT
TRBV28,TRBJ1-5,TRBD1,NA,CASSTTGGGGQPQHF,TGTGCCAGCAGTACAACAGGGGGCGGGGGTCAGCCCCAGCATTTT
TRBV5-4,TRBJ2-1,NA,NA,CASSPRQSSSYNEQFF,TGTGCCAGCAGCCCTAGACAGTCCAGCTCCTACAATGAGCAGTTCTTC
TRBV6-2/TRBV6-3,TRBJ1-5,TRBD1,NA,CASSRTGVNQPQHF,TGTGCCAGCAGTAGGACAGGGGTCAATCAGCCCCAGCATTTT
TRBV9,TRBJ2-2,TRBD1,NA,CASSLRGLREGQGAPNTGELFF,TGTGCCAGCAGCCTTCGAGGGCTCCGAGAGGGACAGGGGGCGCCGAACACCGGGGAGCTGTTTTTT
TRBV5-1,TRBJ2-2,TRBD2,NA,CASSKTSGGPGTGELFF,TGCGCCAGCAGCAAAACTAGCGGGGGGCCGGGCACCGGGGAGCTGTTTTTT
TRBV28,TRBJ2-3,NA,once,CASSLGQSLTDTQYF,TGTGCCAGCAGTTTGGGGCAGTCTCTCACAGATACGCAGTATTTT
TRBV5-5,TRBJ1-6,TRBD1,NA,CASSFSFTADRGFSPLHF,TGTGCCAGCAGCTTCAGTTTCACCGCGGACAGGGGGTTTTCACCCCTCCACTTT
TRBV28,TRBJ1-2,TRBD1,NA,CASIQGDRGGYTF,TGTGCCAGCATTCAAGGGGACAGGGGTGGCTACACCTTC
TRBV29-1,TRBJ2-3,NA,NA,CSVEQRVTDTQYF,TGCAGCGTTGAACAGCGGGTCACAGATACGCAGTATTTT
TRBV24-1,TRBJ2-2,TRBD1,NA,CATRGQMNTGELFF,TGTGCCACCCGGGGACAGATGAACACCGGGGAGCTGTTTTTT
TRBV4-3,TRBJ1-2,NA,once,CASSPFEGGYGYTF,TGCGCCAGCAGCCCCTTCGAGGGTGGCTATGGCTACACCTTC
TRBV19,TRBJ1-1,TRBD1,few,CASSKQGAQATEAFF,TGTGCCAGTAGTAAGCAGGGGGCGCAAGCCACTGAAGCTTTCTTT
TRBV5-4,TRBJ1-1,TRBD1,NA,CASRPTGGLTEAFF,TGTGCCAGCAGACCGACAGGGGGATTGACTGAAGCTTTCTTT
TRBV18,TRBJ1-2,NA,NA,CASSPPADFYGYTF,TGTGCCAGCTCACCACCGGCAGATTTCTATGGCTACACCTTC
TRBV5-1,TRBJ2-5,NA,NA,CASSNPVQETQYF,TGCGCCAGCAGTAATCCTGTACAAGAGACCCAGTACTTC
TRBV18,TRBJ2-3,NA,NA,CASSLKAGATDTQYF,TGTGCCAGCTCACTCAAAGCAGGGGCAACAGATACGCAGTATTTT
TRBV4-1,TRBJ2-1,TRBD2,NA,CASSQDHGTSGNNEQFF,TGCGCCAGCAGCCAAGATCACGGGACTAGCGGGAACAATGAGCAGTTCTTC
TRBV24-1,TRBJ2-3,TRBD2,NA,CATSGTGLAELTDTQYF,TGTGCCACCAGTGGAACGGGACTAGCGGAACTCACAGATACGCAGTATTTT
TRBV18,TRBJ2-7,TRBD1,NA,CASSRDSYEQYF,TGTGCCAGCTCACGGGACAGCTACGAGCAGTACTTC
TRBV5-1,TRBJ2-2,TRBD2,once,CASSFGLADTGELFF,TGCGCCAGCAGCTTCGGACTAGCCGACACCGGGGAGCTGTTTTTT
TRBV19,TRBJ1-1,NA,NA,CASSIREAYTEAFF,TGTGCCAGTAGTATAAGAGAAGCGTACACTGAAGCTTTCTTT